The TCR beta chain described here comes from a study of T-cell memory formation after mild COVID-19. Across the whole study: TCR clusters were mostly confined to one donor each.

Losses at the gene ends were 8 bases for V and 5 bases for J; bases not matched to a gene: 12. Germline CDR1 MNHEY, CDR2 SVGEGT. The CDR3 has 16 residues. It was 5'RACE with constant-segment primers that produced the TCR alpha and TCR beta cDNA libraries, which carried sample barcodes and UMIs. Using its own MiXCR run on the 5' RACE reads, TCRdb lists one record per CDR3 protein. The sample holds 350,000 to 400,000 distinct CDR3 sequences, roughly 21% seen once. V is TRBV6-2 or TRBV6-3 and J is TRBJ2-3; 11 nucleotides agree with TRBD2. The clonotype comes from an adult woman who had mild COVID-19 (a few samples of this study predate the infection). Cell type and time point are not known. The material sequenced was PBMCs or a T cell subset sorted from them (not recorded which). CDR3 nucleotide sequence: TGTGCCAGCGGAGAAATAGCGGGAGGGCCCGTAGATACGCAGTATTTT. Protein product: CASGEIAGGPVDTQYF.